This note documents a single T cell receptor (beta chain) sequence. Its antigen is currently unknown. This entry is derived from a study of CXCR3-negative and CXCR3-positive naive CD8 T cells. There are 15 residues in the CDR3. CDR1 and CDR2 (germline): ENHRY, SYGVKD. 5' RACE that incorporated UMI labels was used to prepare the TRB cDNA libraries. TCRdb re-called the 5' RACE reads, yielding one record per CDR3 amino acid sequence without DNA. Its table records about 120,000 distinct CDR3 sequences. Whole-study findings and limits: After cryopreservation, CXCR3 expression dropped partially; most assays used fresh PBMCs.

This chain links TRBV10-3 with TRBJ1-1; no DNA is available, so the TRBD1 call from TCRdb remains unchecked. The sequenced material came from naive CXCR3- CD8+ T cells from blood. Sample subset: CD45RO-CCR7+CD27+CD95- naive CD8+ T cells lacking CXCR3 (TNR3-). This clonotype was obtained from a human donor in good health. Some clones in this sample may be carry-over from other donors' samples. CDR3 region: CAISESNRVNTEAFF.